These 7 T cell receptor beta chains came from one sample sequenced in a study of T cells in Graves' hyperthyroidism and ophthalmopathy. The investigators amplified TCR beta CDR3 regions from RNA transcripts. The HTBI primer set served for first-round RT-PCR of the TCR CDR3. TCRdb re-called the multiplex PCR reads through MiXCR, storing one row per CDR3 protein. The top ten clones hold 35% to 50% of a sample with 350,000 to 400,000 distinct CDR3 sequences, 18% of them seen once. The sequencing input was blood. The receptors stem from a man aged 18-30 years with Graves' ophthalmopathy.

This clonotype occurred many times. J is TRBJ2-3 and V is TRBV10-1; D tentatively fits TRBD1 or TRBD2 (6 bases each). Germline loops: CDR1 WNHNN, CDR2 SYGVQD (reference sequence). The CDR3 covers 15 residues. V was trimmed by 1 base and J by 2 bases, leaving 10 bases between them. The CDR3 DNA sequence: TGCGCCAGCAGTGAGTTAGGGGGGCTCACAGATACGCAGTATTTT. Translated, it gives CASSELGGLTDTQYF.

This clonotype was seen many times. V gene TRBV2 combines with J gene TRBJ2-7; D might be TRBD1 (6 bases). The CDR3 totals 14 residues. The ends were cut back, 2 bases at V and 13 bases at J, with 21 bases in the middle. Looked up from germline, CDR1 is SNHLY and CDR2 is FYNNEI. The CDR3 coding sequence is TGTGCCAGCAGTGAATCGGGACAAGGGTTTCGCGACTACTTC. Amino acid sequence: CASSESGQGFRDYF.

This clonotype was found a few times. CDR3 in amino acids: CSARDPHRLGETQYF. CDR3 coding DNA: TGCAGTGCTAGAGATCCCCACAGACTGGGAGAGACCCAGTACTTC. The chain couples TRBV20-1 to TRBJ2-5; D remains unclear. This CDR3 region has 15 residues. Germline values: CDR1 DFQATT, CDR2 SNEGSKA (reference sequence). The V gene lost 0 bases and the J gene lost 4 bases, with 15 bases spanning the gap.

As DNA, the CDR3 is TGTGCCAGCAGTTTACCAGGGGGAAGTGGAAACACCATATATTTT. It encodes CASSLPGGSGNTIYF. The chain joins TRBV12-3 or TRBV12-4 to TRBJ1-3; 7 bases match TRBD1. This CDR3 contains 15 residues. V was pared by 2 bases and J by 3 bases, with 4 bases of the junction left unmatched.

This clonotype was detected ten times or more. The V call is TRBV11-1, the J call TRBJ2-2, with D perhaps TRBD1 or TRBD2 (5 bases each). V lost 6 bases and J lost 6, with 14 bases in between. Germline CDR1 reads SGHAT; CDR2 reads FQDESV (reference sequence). The CDR3 runs 14 residues. The CDR3 is CASRARERPGELFF. In DNA, the CDR3 is TGTGCCAGCAGGGCCAGGGAGAGACCCGGGGAGCTGTTTTTT.

The chain carries TRBV2 and TRBJ1-2; possibly TRBD1 for D (5 bases). Trimming took off 2 bases at V and 7 bases at J, with 11 bases between the two ends. From germline, CDR1 is SNHLY and CDR2 FYNNEI. CDR3 length equals 13 residues. The CDR3 coding sequence is TGTGCCAGCAGTGAACGGGGAGACAGTGGCTACACCTTC. Its translation is CASSERGDSGYTF.

In its sample, this clonotype was seen a few times. This chain links TRBV4-1 with TRBJ2-7; 11 nucleotides align to TRBD2. V gave up 4 bases and J gave up 2 bases; unmatched junction bases: 4. The CDR3 totals 15 residues. Looked up from germline, CDR1 is MGHRA and CDR2 is YSYEKL. In nucleotides, the CDR3 is TGCGCCAGCAGCCCAAAGACTAGCGGGGCCTACGAGCAGTACTTC. Translated: CASSPKTSGAYEQYF.